The rows below give T cell receptor beta chains drawn from one sample of a study of cytotoxic CD8 clonotypes in ibrutinib-treated CLL. The protocol was immunoSEQ multiplex PCR, while the TCRdb copy is restricted to in-frame clones and leaves out a portion. This table holds tens of thousands of clones, around 81% found once. The input for sequencing was PBMCs, taken at disease progression, from a patient treated with ibrutinib. Every receptor here comes from a human donor with chronic lymphocytic leukemia. The CDR3 runs from the conserved cysteine through the conserved F or W.

V	J	CDR3
TRBV10-2	TRBJ1-2	CASNEGNYGYTF
TRBV25-1	TRBJ2-2	CASRRDIFTGELFF
TRBV30	TRBJ2-5	CALGQGETQYF
TRBV16	TRBJ1-1	CASSQLSSGGFF
TRBV7-3	TRBJ1-1	CASSLSGVVGTEAFF
TRBV2	TRBJ2-5	CASSDSNRQETQYF
TRBV7-9	TRBJ2-1	CASSLADYHFQVDEQFF
TRBV6-1	TRBJ2-5	CARSAGRGETQYF
TRBV6-6	TRBJ1-4	CASSSWTGAAKLFF
TRBV19	TRBJ2-3	CASTSGRQGADTQYF
TRBV29-1	TRBJ2-7	CSASTGGLDEQYF
TRBV5-6	TRBJ2-1	CASSGRGGNEQFF
TRBV2	TRBJ1-6	CASRADRVASPLHF
TRBV6-1	TRBJ1-1	CASRQGGKTEAFF
TRBV5-1	TRBJ1-4	CASSTGQGKEKLFF
TRBV7-9	TRBJ2-5	CASSLGDVEQETQYF
TRBV25-1	TRBJ2-7	CASSESPGQGPREQYF
TRBV5-1	TRBJ2-1	CASSFRTRSSEQFF
TRBV7-9	TRBJ1-2	CASPRYTF
TRBV19	TRBJ2-1	CASSIDRPSLTYNEQFF
TRBV27	TRBJ1-4	CASSISWTGGAIGEKLFF
TRBV29-1	TRBJ2-7	CSVDGPRAYEQYF
TRBV5-1	TRBJ2-1	CASSLDNEQFF
TRBV6-6	TRBJ1-5	CASSYPDIGNQPQHF
TRBV30	TRBJ1-5	CAWSVPGGGQPQHF
TRBV28	TRBJ1-2	CASSPTGLGYGYTF
TRBV15	TRBJ1-2	CATSRESPNYGYTF
TRBV25-1	TRBJ2-5	CASSEWRGLQETQYF
TRBV27	TRBJ1-3	CASSTMAGGGNTIYF
TRBV5-1	TRBJ1-6	CASRNVGVPLHF
TRBV10-3	TRBJ1-5	CAISGTGVEQPQHF
TRBV10-2	TRBJ1-1	CASQGLGNTEAFF
TRBV28	TRBJ2-5	CASSGVGVGETQYF
TRBV29-1	TRBJ2-1	CSVTQLAGSISGQFF
TRBV5-1	TRBJ2-7	CASSPGTGEREQYF
TRBV6-5	TRBJ1-6	CASHTSRFSPLHF
TRBV19	TRBJ1-2	CASSRDRVCYTF
TRBV4-2	TRBJ2-1	CASSHPGLAGEEVEFF
TRBV28	TRBJ2-7	CASSQGVWRKDLLQHEQYF
TRBV4-1	TRBJ2-5	CASSQVAPGIETQYF
TRBV29-1	TRBJ2-1	CSVSGGGSSYNEQFF
TRBV10-2	TRBJ2-7	CASSKTPQGLSYEQYF
TRBV18	TRBJ1-5	CASSNRFDQPQHF
TRBV11-2	TRBJ2-7	CASSFSTGVYEQYF
TRBV11-2	TRBJ2-1	CASSSDGSYNEQFF
TRBV27	TRBJ2-7	CASTLTGGPYEQYF
TRBV5-1	TRBJ1-1	CASSLGTGNTEAFF
TRBV27	TRBJ2-6	CASSSTGTVSGANVLTF